These T cell receptor beta chains were read from a single sample in a study of tissue T cells after allogeneic stem cell transplantation. Using immunoSEQ multiplex PCR, the repertoire was profiled, and TCRdb retains in-frame clones only, with some absent. The sample includes around 28,000 clones, less than 90% of them seen just once. The material sequenced was blood, taken before transplantation. These receptors all stem from a woman aged 18-55 years who later had graft-versus-host disease after an allogeneic stem cell transplant. CDR3s include the opening cysteine and the closing phenylalanine or tryptophan. Fields, in order: J gene, V gene, CDR3 protein.

>TRBJ1-2|TRBV10-3
CAISENSYDYGYTF
>TRBJ2-1|TRBV7-9
CASSRGTSGDNEQFF
>TRBJ1-2|TRBV7-9
CASSLAPSYYGYTF
>TRBJ1-2|TRBV20-1
CSAKAAYGYTF
>TRBJ2-3|TRBV11-2
CASSVYTDTQYF
>TRBJ1-4|TRBV7-9
CASSRRQGNEKLFF
>TRBJ2-7|TRBV27
CASSWPWGTGDFGQYF
>TRBJ1-1|TRBV5-1
CASSLGFRTADTEAFF
>TRBJ1-1|TRBV18
CASSPPSGTNTEAFF
>TRBJ2-1|TRBV29-1
CSVLRQSSHEQFF
>TRBJ1-4|TRBV7-9
CASSLGGASNEKLFF